This TCR beta chain appears in the sequencing data of a study of T-cell memory formation after mild COVID-19. Study as a whole: TCR clusters showed largely donor specificity. General observations from the study: Of the contracting clones, CD4+ ones lay mainly in CM and EM, and CD8+ ones in EMRA. Confirmation of SARS-CoV-2 specificity was lacking for second-wave clones peaking day 37.

CDR3 length: 16 residues. The V gene's germline CDR1 is SEHNR and CDR2 FQNEAQ (reference sequence). The ends lost 3 bases at V and 5 bases at J; junction bases unmatched: 7. As to this clonotype: No antigen is known for it.

Researchers used 5'RACE with constant-segment primers to make TCR alpha and TCR beta cDNA libraries that carry sample barcodes and UMIs. TCRdb analysed the 5' RACE reads with MiXCR anew, one entry per CDR3 protein. The sample gives roughly 110,000 distinct CDR3 sequences, around 11% of which show up once; 25% to 35% is in the top ten. The receptor was isolated from an adult woman who had mild COVID-19 (a few samples of this study predate the infection). Cell type and time point are not known. What was sequenced was PBMCs or a T cell subset sorted from them (not recorded which). The chain combines TRBV7-9 with TRBJ2-7, with TRBD2 matching over 13 bases. CDR3 in DNA: TGTGCCAGCAGCTTTAAGGGACTAGCGGGATTCAACGAGCAGTACTTC. This translates into CASSFKGLAGFNEQYF. The full variable domain, completed using reference TRBV7-9 and TRBJ2-7, is DTGVSQNPRHKITKRGQNVTFRCDPISEHNRLYWYRQTLGQGPEFLTYFQNEAQLEKSRLLSDRFSAERPKGSFSTLEIQRTEQGDSAMYLCASSFKGLAGFNEQYFGPGTRLTVT.